This TCR beta chain was recovered during a study of PD-1 blockade in classical Hodgkin lymphoma. Study-wide results and limits: Whatever underlies the repertoire differences (possibly disease activity or prior therapy) remains undefined.

About this clone itself: What it binds is not known.

Some clones are missing from TCRdb's copy, which holds only in-frame ones; the method was immunoSEQ multiplex PCR. The table includes tens of thousands of clones, 94% detected once. The germline V gene has CDR1 SGHTA and CDR2 FQGNSA. V was clipped by 6 bases and J by 2 bases, with 11 bases between them. The CDR3 spans 13 residues. Sample time point: newly diagnosed, previously untreated cHL patient sample. Sequenced material: peripheral blood mononuclear cells (PBMCs). V gene TRBV7-2 combines with J gene TRBJ2-7, with D perhaps being TRBD1 or TRBD2 (5 bases each). The origin of this receptor is a human donor with classical Hodgkin lymphoma. CDR3 DNA sequence: TGTGCCAGCAGTCGGGACCCGCCCTACGAGCAGTACTTC. Translating it yields CASSRDPPYEQYF.